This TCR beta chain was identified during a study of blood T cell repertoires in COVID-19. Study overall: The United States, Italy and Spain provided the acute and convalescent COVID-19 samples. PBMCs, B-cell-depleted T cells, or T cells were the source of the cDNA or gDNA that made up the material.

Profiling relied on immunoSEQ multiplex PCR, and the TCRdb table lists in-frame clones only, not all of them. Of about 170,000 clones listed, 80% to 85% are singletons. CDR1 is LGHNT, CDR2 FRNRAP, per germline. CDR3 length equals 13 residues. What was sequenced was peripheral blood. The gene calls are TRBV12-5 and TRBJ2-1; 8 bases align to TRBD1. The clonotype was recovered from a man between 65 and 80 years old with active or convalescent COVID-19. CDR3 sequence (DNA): TGTGCAGCCGGACAGGGTTTCATCGATGAGCAGTTCTTC. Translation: CAAGQGFIDEQFF.